This TCR beta chain was sequenced in a study of cytomegalovirus exposure and HLA in healthy donors. Overall study context: Among about 179 million T cells, an earlier analysis found approximately 110 million unique TCR beta sequences. Study outcomes and limitations: Per a prior analysis, the majority of TCR beta V segments were productive roughly 90% or roughly 30% of the time. At a 0.05 false discovery rate, a later analysis found approximately 15,000 TCR beta sequences to be associated with HLA alleles.

It was with 60 Vbeta and 13 Jbeta primers that the PCR ran. Authors' methods: Roughly 10 million shared chains were among around 80 million unique TCR beta chains counted in a later analysis. Produced via immunoSEQ multiplex PCR; TCRdb's table is partial and in-frame only. V and J calls and clone size are those listed in that table; D and trimming were worked out from the DNA. Across about 42,000 clones, the top ten clones capture about 1.2% of the sample. Note on this clone: Its specificity is unknown.

V gave up 4 bases and J gave up 4 bases, with 11 bases separating them. This CDR3 comprises 13 residues. Germline V CDR1 and CDR2: MGHRA, YSYEKL. V usage is TRBV4-1 and J usage is TRBJ2-7; tentative D call: TRBD1 (5 bases). Sequencing was done on a sample of PBMCs. The clonotype originates from a young man in good health and CMV-seronegative. CDR3 region: CASSPSKGYEQYF. CDR3 DNA sequence: TGCGCCAGCAGCCCCTCGAAGGGGTACGAGCAGTACTTC.